This T cell receptor (beta chain) came from a study of breast tumors, draining lymph nodes, adjacent tissues. The study's findings and limits: Tumors had less TCR diversity than lymph nodes, more than nontumor tissue.

MiXCR was run by TCRdb on the multiplex PCR reads, yielding one entry per CDR3 protein. The sample records 180,000 or so distinct CDR3 sequences, about 32% being singletons. This clonotype was observed once. Its antigen remains unidentified. Looked up from germline, CDR1 is MNHNS and CDR2 is SASEGT. V shed 7 bases, J shed 3 bases, and the junction held 11 bases outside the gene matches. CDR3 length: 15 residues. Axillary draining lymph nodes of breast cancer patients supplied the node samples. What was sequenced was axillary lymph node tissue. The chain couples TRBV6-1 to TRBJ2-5, with 7 positions matching TRBD1. The origin of this receptor is a female donor with breast cancer. Some clones in this sample may be carry-over from other donors' samples. The CDR3 bases are TGTGCCAGCAACCCCAGGGGGACATCTAAAGAGACCCAGTACTTC. Translating gives CASNPRGTSKETQYF.